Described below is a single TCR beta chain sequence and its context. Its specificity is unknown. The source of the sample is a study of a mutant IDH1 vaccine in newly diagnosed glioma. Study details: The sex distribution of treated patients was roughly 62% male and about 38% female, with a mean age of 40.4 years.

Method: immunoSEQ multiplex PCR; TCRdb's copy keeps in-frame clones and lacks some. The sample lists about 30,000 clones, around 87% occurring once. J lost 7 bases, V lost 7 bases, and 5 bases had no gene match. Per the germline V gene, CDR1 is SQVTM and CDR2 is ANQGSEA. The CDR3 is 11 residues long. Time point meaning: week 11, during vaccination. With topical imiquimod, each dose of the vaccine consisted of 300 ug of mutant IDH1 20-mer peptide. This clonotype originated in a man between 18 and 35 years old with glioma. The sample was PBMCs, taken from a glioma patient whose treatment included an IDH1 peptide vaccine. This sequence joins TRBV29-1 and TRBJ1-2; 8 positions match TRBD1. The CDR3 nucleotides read TGCAGCGCCCAGGGGGCTGGTGGCTACACCTTC. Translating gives CSAQGAGGYTF. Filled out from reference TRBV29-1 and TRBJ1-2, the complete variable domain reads SAVISQKPSRDICQRGTSLTIQCQVDSQVTMMFWYRQQPGQSLTLIATANQGSEATYESGFVIDKFPISRPNLTFSTLTVSNMSPEDSSIYLCSAQGAGGYTFGSGTRLTVV.